These 11 T cell receptor beta chains were all obtained from the same sample, sequenced in a study of blood T cell repertoires in COVID-19. Method: immunoSEQ multiplex PCR; TCRdb's copy keeps in-frame clones and lacks some. This sample has 100,000 to 150,000 clones, with more than 60% found just once. Input material: peripheral blood. The receptors stem from a woman aged 70 to 79 with acute or convalescent COVID-19.

This clone was detected a few times. The chain employs TRBV15 and TRBJ2-5; 8 positions match TRBD1. CDR1 LNHNV and CDR2 YYDKDF come from the germline V gene (reference sequence). Unmatched junction bases numbered 15, after V lost 1 base and J lost 5 bases. This CDR3 contains 18 residues. CDR3: CATSRGAASGGAGETQYF. CDR3 coding DNA: TGTGCCACCAGCAGAGGGGCCGCGTCAGGGGGCGCCGGGGAGACCCAGTACTTC.

The genes are TRBV5-6 and TRBJ2-7, with 9 positions matching TRBD1. Germline V gene sequence: CDR1 SGHDT, CDR2 YYEEEE. Losses at the gene ends were 4 bases for V and 2 bases for J; bases not matched to a gene: 7. This CDR3 spans 15 amino acids. In DNA, the CDR3 is TGTGCCAGCAGCAATACAGGGGGCCTCGCCTACGAGCAGTACTTC. This sequence encodes CASSNTGGLAYEQYF.

The sample holds a few counts of this clone. The chain has TRBV7-9 and TRBJ2-1; tentative D call: TRBD2 (5 bases). The CDR3 contains 14 residues. The V gene's germline CDR1 is SEHNR and CDR2 FQNEAQ (reference sequence). The V end was cut by 7 bases, the J end by 1 base, with 11 bases between. The CDR3 loop reads CASTPDWSYNEQFF. CDR3 nucleotide sequence: TGTGCCAGCACCCCGGACTGGTCCTACAATGAGCAGTTCTTC.

This clone showed up just a few times. The rearrangement links TRBV10-2 to TRBJ1-6; a possible D gene is TRBD1 (6 bases). V was shortened by 5 bases and J by 11 bases, with 19 bases between the two germline ends. Germline values: CDR1 WSHSY, CDR2 SAAADI. The CDR3 has 15 residues. The CDR3 loop reads CASSTAQGPEAPLHF. CDR3 in DNA: TGCGCCAGCAGTACTGCACAGGGCCCGGAGGCACCCCTCCACTTT.

The CDR3 DNA follows: TGTGCCAGCAGTTTCGGTGTAGCAGATACGCAGTATTTT. Translating it yields CASSFGVADTQYF. The chain couples TRBV28 to TRBJ2-3, with D unclear. CDR1 and CDR2 from the germline V gene are MDHEN and SYDVKM. Trimming removed 3 bases at V and 4 bases at J, with 8 bases between. The CDR3 consists of 13 residues.

The chain carries TRBV3-1 (or the pseudogene TRBV3-2) and TRBJ2-5; D may be TRBD2 (5 bases). V lost 0 bases, J lost 5 bases, and 19 bases lay in between. The germline CDR1 and CDR2 sequences are LGHDT and YNNKEL (reference sequence). The CDR3 is 17 residues long. For the CDR3, the DNA is TGTGCCAGCAGCCAAGAACACCCGGGGTCAGGTGGGGAGACCCAGTACTTC. It encodes CASSQEHPGSGGETQYF.

The chain has TRBV5-4 and TRBJ1-2; the D gene is possibly TRBD1 (5 bases). CDR1 and CDR2 from the germline V gene are SGHNT and YYREEE (reference sequence). The CDR3 is 14 amino acids. V was pared by 2 bases and J by 8 bases, with 16 bases between. This CDR3 reads CASSFFQGRKGYTF. For the CDR3, the DNA is TGTGCCAGCAGCTTTTTTCAGGGTAGGAAGGGCTACACCTTC. Variable domain in full (rest from reference TRBV5-4 and TRBJ1-2): ETGVTQSPTHLIKTRGQQVTLRCSSQSGHNTVSWYQQALGQGPQFIFQYYREEENGRGNFPPRFSGLQFPNYSSELNVNALELDDSALYLCASSFFQGRKGYTFGSGTRLTVV.

This chain uses TRBV27 with TRBJ1-4; no reliable D call. With 4 bases removed from V and 7 bases from J, the gap between germline ends came to 13 bases. CDR1 and CDR2 from the germline V gene are MNHEY and SMNVEV (reference sequence). CDR3 size: 14 residues. The CDR3: CASSSTQLIEKLFF. The CDR3 nucleotides are TGTGCCAGCAGTTCTACGCAACTAATTGAAAAACTGTTTTTT. Full variable domain (missing parts from reference TRBV27 and TRBJ1-4): EAQVTQNPRYLITVTGKKLTVTCSQNMNHEYMSWYRQDPGLGLRQIYYSMNVEVTDKGDVPEGYKVSRKEKRNFPLILESPSPNQTSLYFCASSSTQLIEKLFFGSGTQLSVL.

This sequence joins TRBV7-9 and TRBJ1-6, with TRBD1 identical over 12 bases. Germline values: CDR1 SEHNR, CDR2 FQNEAQ (reference sequence). The J segment lost 7 bases and the V segment lost 0 bases, leaving 1 base of the junction unmatched. The length of the CDR3 is 16 residues. The CDR3 bases are TGTGCCAGCAGCTTAGCGGGGACAGGGGGCAATTCACCCCTCCACTTT. Translating it yields CASSLAGTGGNSPLHF.

This sequence joins TRBV3-1 (or the pseudogene TRBV3-2) and TRBJ1-3; tentative D call: TRBD1 (6 bases). The ends were cut back, 4 bases at V and 2 bases at J, with 15 bases in the middle. Germline V gene data show CDR1 as LGHDT and CDR2 as YNNKEL (reference sequence). This CDR3 has 16 amino acids. DNA for the CDR3: TGTGCCAGCAGCCGAATCACAGGGAGAACTGGAAACACCATATATTTT. This gives the protein CASSRITGRTGNTIYF.

The chain is built from TRBV7-8 and TRBJ2-3, with 10 nucleotides matching TRBD2. Germline assignment: CDR1 SGHVS and CDR2 FQNEAQ. The CDR3 is 13 amino acids. The trim removed 6 bases at V and 4 bases at J, leaving 1 base unmatched. The CDR3 sequence: CASRAGGPDTQYF. DNA for the CDR3: TGTGCCAGCAGAGCGGGAGGGCCAGATACGCAGTATTTT.